This TCR beta chain came from a study of blood T cells in healthy people across ages. Study-wide results and caveats: The fall in TCR beta diversity per million T cells was roughly linear with age.

On this clonotype: Its antigen is as yet unknown.

V was pared by 6 bases and J by 2 bases, with 14 bases of the junction left unmatched. Germline-derived CDR1 and CDR2 are LGHDT and YNNKEL (reference sequence). The CDR3 runs 17 residues. A second PCR, run for roughly 7 to 11 cycles, used a sample-barcoded 5' primer plus a J-beta primer mix. MiXCR, run by TCRdb on the 5' RACE reads, gives a single entry per CDR3 protein. The table shows over 1,500,000 distinct CDR3 sequences, with 30% to 40% occurring only once. Sequencing input: blood. The source is a human donor in good health. The J gene is TRBJ2-3, the V gene TRBV3-1; 7 bases fit TRBD1. The CDR3, as DNA: TGTGCCAGCAGTCCGAGAATAGACAGGGCCCTCACAGATACGCAGTATTTT. Encoded protein: CASSPRIDRALTDTQYF.